The 9 T cell receptor beta chains presented below share a single source sample, sequenced in a study of blood T cells in healthy people across ages. For the second PCR, which ran for 7 to 11 cycles, a sample-barcoded 5' primer and a J-beta primer mix were used. TCRdb re-called the 5' RACE reads through MiXCR, storing one row per CDR3 protein. Among more than 700,000 distinct CDR3 sequences, less than 70% were seen once, and the ten largest hold around 40%. The sample consisted of blood. All receptors come from an elderly man in good health.

The V call is TRBV12-3 or TRBV12-4, the J call TRBJ2-1, with 12 bases matching TRBD2. CDR3 size: 16 residues. The ends lost 5 bases at V and 2 bases at J; junction bases unmatched: 4. CDR3: CASSPGLAGTYNEQFF. The DNA for the CDR3 is TGTGCCAGCAGTCCGGGACTAGCGGGCACCTACAATGAGCAGTTCTTC.

This clonotype showed up just a few times. This chain uses TRBV29-1 with TRBJ2-1, with TRBD2 matching 7 bases. The CDR3 covers 14 residues. The germline V gene encodes CDR1 SQVTM and CDR2 ANQGSEA. V gave up 2 bases and J gave up 9 bases; unmatched junction bases: 10. CDR3 sequence (DNA): TGCAGCGTTGAATTCCTAGCGGTATTGAGTGAGCAGTTCTTC. Its protein product is CSVEFLAVLSEQFF.

The table lists this clonotype with a few counts. The gene calls are TRBV20-1 and TRBJ2-1, with 8 bases identical to TRBD2. The trim removed 5 bases at V and 0 bases at J, leaving 6 bases unmatched. CDR1 DFQATT and CDR2 SNEGSKA come from the germline V gene (reference sequence). This CDR3 comprises 15 residues. CDR3 residues: CSARTSSNSYNEQFF. DNA for the CDR3: TGCAGTGCTCGGACTAGCTCTAACTCCTACAATGAGCAGTTCTTC.

The rearrangement joins TRBV28 to TRBJ2-7, with D perhaps TRBD2 (5 bases). V lost 2 bases, J lost 3 bases, and 11 bases lay in between. Germline V gene lookup returns CDR1 MDHEN and CDR2 SYDVKM. The CDR3 covers 14 residues. CDR3 residues: CASSLGLGGYEQYF. The CDR3 DNA sequence: TGTGCCAGCAGTTTAGGACTCGGCGGCTACGAGCAGTACTTC.

V and J are TRBV20-1 and TRBJ1-1; unclear D gene. The V and J ends lost 0 bases and 5 bases respectively, with 4 bases between them. The germline V gene has CDR1 DFQATT and CDR2 SNEGSKA (reference sequence). The CDR3 runs 11 residues. In DNA, the CDR3 is TGCAGTGCTAGAGAAAAGACTGAAGCTTTCTTT. Protein: CSAREKTEAFF.

V gene TRBV5-1 combines with J gene TRBJ2-7; a possible D gene is TRBD1 (6 bases). The V gene's germline CDR1 is SGHRS and CDR2 YFSETQ. V shed 0 bases and J shed 12 bases, with 25 bases lying between them. The CDR3 loop spans 16 amino acids. As DNA, the CDR3 is TGCGCCAGCAGCTTGGACTCGACAGGACCCCAAAAGACCCGGTACTTC. Its translation is CASSLDSTGPQKTRYF.

The genes are TRBV28 and TRBJ2-3; 9 nucleotides agree with TRBD1. The CDR3 covers 15 residues. Trimming removed 8 bases from V and 14 bases from J; junction bases left unmatched: 20. Germline loops: CDR1 MDHEN, CDR2 SYDVKM. CDR3 DNA sequence: TGTGCCAGCTGTATTTCCGGGACAGGGTTAAGATACGCGTATTTT. Translation: CASCISGTGLRYAYF.

The chain has TRBV5-1 and TRBJ2-2; D is unclear. V was clipped by 2 bases and J by 0 bases, with 8 bases between them. The CDR3 extends over 15 amino acids. Looked up from germline, CDR1 is SGHRS and CDR2 is YFSETQ. The CDR3 coding sequence is TGCGCCAGCAGCTTAGGCACCACGAACACCGGGGAGCTGTTTTTT. Its translation: CASSLGTTNTGELFF.

The chain has TRBV10-3 and TRBJ2-1, with D possibly matching TRBD2 (6 bases). Per the germline V gene, CDR1 is ENHRY and CDR2 is SYGVKD. V was trimmed by 0 bases and J by 4 bases, leaving 10 bases between them. CDR3 length: 15 residues. This CDR3 reads CAISESTGGYNEQFF. The CDR3 bases are TGTGCCATCAGTGAGTCCACTGGGGGGTACAATGAGCAGTTCTTC.